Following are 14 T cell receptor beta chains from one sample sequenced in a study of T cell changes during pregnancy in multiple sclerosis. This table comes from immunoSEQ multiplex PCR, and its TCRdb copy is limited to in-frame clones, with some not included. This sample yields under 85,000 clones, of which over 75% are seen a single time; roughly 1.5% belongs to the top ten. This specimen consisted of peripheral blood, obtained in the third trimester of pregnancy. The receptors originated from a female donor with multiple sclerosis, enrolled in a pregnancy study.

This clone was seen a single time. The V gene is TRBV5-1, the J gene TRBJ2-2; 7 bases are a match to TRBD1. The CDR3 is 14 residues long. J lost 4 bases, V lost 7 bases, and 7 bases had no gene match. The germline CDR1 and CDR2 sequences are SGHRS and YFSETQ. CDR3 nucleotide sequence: TGCGCCAGCGGGTCAACAGGGGTCACCGGGGAGCTGTTTTTT. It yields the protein CASGSTGVTGELFF. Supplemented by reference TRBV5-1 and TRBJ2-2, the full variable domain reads KAGVTQTPRYLIKTRGQQVTLSCSPISGHRSVSWYQQTPGQGLQFLFEYFSETQRNKGNFPGRFSGRQFSNSRSEMNVSTLELGDSALYLCASGSTGVTGELFFGEGSRLTVL.

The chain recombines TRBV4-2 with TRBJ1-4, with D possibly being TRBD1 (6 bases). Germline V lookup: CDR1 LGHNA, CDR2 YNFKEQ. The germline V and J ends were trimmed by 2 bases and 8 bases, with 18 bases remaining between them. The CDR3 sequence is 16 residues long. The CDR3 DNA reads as TGTGCCAGCAGCCAATTAGGGGCGGGGGCGGAGGAAAAACTGTTTTTT. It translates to CASSQLGAGAEEKLFF.

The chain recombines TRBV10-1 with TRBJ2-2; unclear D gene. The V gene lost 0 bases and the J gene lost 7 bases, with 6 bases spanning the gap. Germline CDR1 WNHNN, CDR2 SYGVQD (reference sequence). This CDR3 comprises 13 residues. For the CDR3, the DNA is TGCGCCAGCAGTGAGTCGGCTCTCGGGGAGCTGTTTTTT. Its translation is CASSESALGELFF.

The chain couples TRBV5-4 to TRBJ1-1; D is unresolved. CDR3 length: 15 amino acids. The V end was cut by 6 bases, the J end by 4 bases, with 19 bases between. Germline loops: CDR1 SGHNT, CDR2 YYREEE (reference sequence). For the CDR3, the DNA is TGTGCCAGCATCCGAAGCGTCGACCACGTCACTGAAGCTTTCTTT. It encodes CASIRSVDHVTEAFF.

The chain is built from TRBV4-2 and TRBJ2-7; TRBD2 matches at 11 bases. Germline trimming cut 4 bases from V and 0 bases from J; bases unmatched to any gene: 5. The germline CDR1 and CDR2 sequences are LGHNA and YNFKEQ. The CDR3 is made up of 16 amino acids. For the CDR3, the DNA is TGTGCCAGCAGCCCGGGACTAGCGGCAAGCTCCTACGAGCAGTACTTC. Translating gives CASSPGLAASSYEQYF.

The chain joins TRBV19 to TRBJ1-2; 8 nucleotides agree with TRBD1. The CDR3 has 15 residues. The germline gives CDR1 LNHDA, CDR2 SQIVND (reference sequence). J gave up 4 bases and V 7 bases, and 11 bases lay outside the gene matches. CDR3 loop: CASTSPGGTSYGYTF. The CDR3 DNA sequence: TGTGCCAGTACCTCCCCAGGGGGCACGAGCTATGGCTACACCTTC.

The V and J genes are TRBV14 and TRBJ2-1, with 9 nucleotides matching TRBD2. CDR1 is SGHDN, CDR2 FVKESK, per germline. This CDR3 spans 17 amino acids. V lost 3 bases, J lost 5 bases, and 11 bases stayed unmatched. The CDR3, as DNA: TGTGCCAGCAGCCACCAATTAAGGGCTAGCGGGGACAATGAGCAGTTCTTC. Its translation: CASSHQLRASGDNEQFF.

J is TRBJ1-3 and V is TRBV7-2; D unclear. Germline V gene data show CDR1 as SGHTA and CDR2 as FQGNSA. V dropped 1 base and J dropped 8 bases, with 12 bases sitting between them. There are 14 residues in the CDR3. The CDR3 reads CASSLDRDWDTIYF. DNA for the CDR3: TGTGCCAGCAGCTTAGACCGAGACTGGGACACCATATATTTT.

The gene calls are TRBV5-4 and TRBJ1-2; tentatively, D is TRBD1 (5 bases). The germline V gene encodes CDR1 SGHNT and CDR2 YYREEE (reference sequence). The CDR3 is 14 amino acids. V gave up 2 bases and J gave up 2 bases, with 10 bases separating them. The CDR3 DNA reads TGTGCCAGCAGCTTTCTCGACAGCAACTATGGCTACACCTTC. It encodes CASSFLDSNYGYTF.

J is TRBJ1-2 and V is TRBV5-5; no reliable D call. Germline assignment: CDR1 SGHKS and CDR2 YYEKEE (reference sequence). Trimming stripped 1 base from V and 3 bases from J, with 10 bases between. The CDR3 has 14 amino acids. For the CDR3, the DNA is TGTGCCAGCAGCTTGATGCGGGGAGACTATGGCTACACCTTC. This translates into CASSLMRGDYGYTF.

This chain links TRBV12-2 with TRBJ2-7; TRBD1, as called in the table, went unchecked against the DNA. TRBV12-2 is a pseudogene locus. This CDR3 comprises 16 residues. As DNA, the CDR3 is TGTGCAAGTCGCCGCCCCAGGCTCAAACCGATCTACGAGCAGTACTTC. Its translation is CASRRPRLKPIYEQYF.

The CDR3 nucleotides are TGTGCCACCAAAGGAGGAAACTACGCTAACTATGGCTACACCTTC. Protein: CATKGGNYANYGYTF. This chain links TRBV6-1 with TRBJ1-2; no clear D gene. From germline, CDR1 is MNHNS and CDR2 SASEGT. V was shortened by 10 bases and J by 0 bases, with 18 bases between the two germline ends. The CDR3 has 15 residues.

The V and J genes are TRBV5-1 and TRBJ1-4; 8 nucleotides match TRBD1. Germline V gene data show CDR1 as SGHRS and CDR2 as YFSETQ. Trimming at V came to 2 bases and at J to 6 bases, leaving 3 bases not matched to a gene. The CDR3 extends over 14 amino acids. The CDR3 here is CASSFGQGDEKLFF. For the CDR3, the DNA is TGCGCCAGCAGCTTCGGACAGGGCGATGAAAAACTGTTTTTT.

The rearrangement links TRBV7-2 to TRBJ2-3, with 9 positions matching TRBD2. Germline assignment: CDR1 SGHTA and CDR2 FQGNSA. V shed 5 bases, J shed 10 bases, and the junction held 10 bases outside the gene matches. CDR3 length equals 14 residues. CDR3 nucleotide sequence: TGTGCCAGCAGCACTGGTCTAGCGGGAAAGCCGCAGTATTTT. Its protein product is CASSTGLAGKPQYF.